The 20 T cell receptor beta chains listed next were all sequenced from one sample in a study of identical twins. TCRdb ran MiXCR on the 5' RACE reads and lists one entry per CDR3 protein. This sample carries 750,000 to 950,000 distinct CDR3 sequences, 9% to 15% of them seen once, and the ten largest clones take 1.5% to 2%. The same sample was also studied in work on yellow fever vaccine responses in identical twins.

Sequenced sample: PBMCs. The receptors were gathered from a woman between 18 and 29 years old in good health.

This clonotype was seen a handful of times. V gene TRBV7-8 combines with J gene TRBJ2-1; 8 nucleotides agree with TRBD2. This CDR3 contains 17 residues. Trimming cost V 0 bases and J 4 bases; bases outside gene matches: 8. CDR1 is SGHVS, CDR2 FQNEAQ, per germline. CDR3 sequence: CASSLARSGSGYNEQFF. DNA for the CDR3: TGTGCCAGCAGCTTAGCGCGGAGCGGGAGTGGGTACAATGAGCAGTTCTTC.

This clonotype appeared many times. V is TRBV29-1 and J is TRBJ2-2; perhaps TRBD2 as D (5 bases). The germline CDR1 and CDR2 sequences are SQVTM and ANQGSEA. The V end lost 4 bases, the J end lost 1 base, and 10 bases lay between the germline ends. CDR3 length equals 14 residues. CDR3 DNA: TGCAGCGTTGCTGGGAGTCTGAACACCGGGGAGCTGTTTTTT. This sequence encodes CSVAGSLNTGELFF.

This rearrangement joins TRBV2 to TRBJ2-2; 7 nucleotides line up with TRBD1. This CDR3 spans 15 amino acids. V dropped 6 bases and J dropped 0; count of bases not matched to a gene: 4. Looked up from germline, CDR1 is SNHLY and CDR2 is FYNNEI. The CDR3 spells CASRGTDANTGELFF. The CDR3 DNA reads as TGTGCCAGCAGGGGGACAGACGCGAACACCGGGGAGCTGTTTTTT.

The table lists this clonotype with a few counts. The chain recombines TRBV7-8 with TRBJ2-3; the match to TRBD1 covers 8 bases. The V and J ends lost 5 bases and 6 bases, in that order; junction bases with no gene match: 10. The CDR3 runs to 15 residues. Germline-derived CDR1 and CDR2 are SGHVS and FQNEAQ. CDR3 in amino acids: CASSQGQVVRDTQYF. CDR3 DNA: TGTGCCAGCAGCCAGGGACAGGTAGTTCGGGATACGCAGTATTTT.

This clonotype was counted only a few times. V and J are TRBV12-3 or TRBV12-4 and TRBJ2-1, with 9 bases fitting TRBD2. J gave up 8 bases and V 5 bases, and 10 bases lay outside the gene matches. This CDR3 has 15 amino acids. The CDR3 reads CASSLSGGAWDEQFF. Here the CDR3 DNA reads TGTGCCAGCAGTCTTAGCGGGGGAGCTTGGGATGAGCAGTTCTTC.

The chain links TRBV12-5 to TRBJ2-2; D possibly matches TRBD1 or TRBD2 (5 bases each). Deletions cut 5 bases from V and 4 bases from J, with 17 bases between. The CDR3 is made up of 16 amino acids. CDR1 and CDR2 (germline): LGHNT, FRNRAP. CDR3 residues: CASGPGTDFATGELFF. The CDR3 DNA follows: TGTGCTAGTGGTCCCGGGACGGATTTCGCCACCGGGGAGCTGTTTTTT.

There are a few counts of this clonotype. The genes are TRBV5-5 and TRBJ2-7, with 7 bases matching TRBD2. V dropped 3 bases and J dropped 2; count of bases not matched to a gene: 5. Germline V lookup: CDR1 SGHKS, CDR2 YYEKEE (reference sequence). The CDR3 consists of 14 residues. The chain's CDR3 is CASSSGLLTYEQYF. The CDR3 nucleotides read TGTGCCAGCAGCTCGGGACTACTAACCTACGAGCAGTACTTC.

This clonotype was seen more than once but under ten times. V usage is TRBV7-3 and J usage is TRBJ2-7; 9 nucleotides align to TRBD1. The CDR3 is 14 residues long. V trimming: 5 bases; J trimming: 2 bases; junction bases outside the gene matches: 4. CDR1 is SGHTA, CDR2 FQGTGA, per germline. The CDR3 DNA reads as TGTGCCAGCAGCCCGACAGGGGGTACCTACGAGCAGTACTTC. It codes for CASSPTGGTYEQYF.

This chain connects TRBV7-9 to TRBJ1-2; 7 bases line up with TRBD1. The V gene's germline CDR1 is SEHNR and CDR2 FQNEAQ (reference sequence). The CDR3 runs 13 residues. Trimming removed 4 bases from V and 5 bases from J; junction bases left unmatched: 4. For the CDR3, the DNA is TGTGCCAGCAGCTCCAGGGGGGTTTATGGCTACACCTTC. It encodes CASSSRGVYGYTF.

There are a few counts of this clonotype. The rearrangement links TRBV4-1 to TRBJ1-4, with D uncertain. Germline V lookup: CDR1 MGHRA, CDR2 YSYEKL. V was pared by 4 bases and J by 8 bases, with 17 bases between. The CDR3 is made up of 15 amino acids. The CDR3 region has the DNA TGCGCCAGCAGCCTCATTCGGGGTCCCGAAGAAAAACTGTTTTTT. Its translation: CASSLIRGPEEKLFF.

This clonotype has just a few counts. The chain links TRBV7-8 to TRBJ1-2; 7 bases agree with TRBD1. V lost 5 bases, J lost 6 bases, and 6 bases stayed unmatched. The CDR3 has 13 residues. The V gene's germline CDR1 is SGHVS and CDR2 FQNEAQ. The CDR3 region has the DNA TGTGCCAGCAGCCCCGGGACAGCGAATGGCTACACCTTC. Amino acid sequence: CASSPGTANGYTF.

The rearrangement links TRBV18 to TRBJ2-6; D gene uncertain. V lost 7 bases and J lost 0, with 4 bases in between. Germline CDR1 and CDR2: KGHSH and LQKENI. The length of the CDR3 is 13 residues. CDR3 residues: CASLSSGANVLTF. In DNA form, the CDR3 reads TGTGCCAGCTTGAGCTCTGGGGCCAACGTCCTGACTTTC.

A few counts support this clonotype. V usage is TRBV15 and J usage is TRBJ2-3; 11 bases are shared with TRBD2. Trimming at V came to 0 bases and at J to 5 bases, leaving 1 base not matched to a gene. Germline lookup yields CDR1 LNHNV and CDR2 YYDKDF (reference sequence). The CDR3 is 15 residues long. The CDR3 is CATSRDTSGGDTQYF. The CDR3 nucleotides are TGTGCCACCAGCAGAGACACTAGCGGGGGAGATACGCAGTATTTT. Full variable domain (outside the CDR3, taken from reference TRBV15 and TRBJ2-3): DAMVIQNPRYQVTQFGKPVTLSCSQTLNHNVMYWYQQKSSQAPKLLFHYYDKDFNNEADTPDNFQSRRPNTSFCFLDIRSPGLGDTAMYLCATSRDTSGGDTQYFGPGTRLTVL.

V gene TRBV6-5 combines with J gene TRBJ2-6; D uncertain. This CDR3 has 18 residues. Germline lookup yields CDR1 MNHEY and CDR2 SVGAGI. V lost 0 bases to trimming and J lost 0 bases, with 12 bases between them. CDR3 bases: TGTGCCAGCAGTTACTCGGGCCCCCACAGCTCTGGGGCCAACGTCCTGACTTTC. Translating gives CASSYSGPHSSGANVLTF.

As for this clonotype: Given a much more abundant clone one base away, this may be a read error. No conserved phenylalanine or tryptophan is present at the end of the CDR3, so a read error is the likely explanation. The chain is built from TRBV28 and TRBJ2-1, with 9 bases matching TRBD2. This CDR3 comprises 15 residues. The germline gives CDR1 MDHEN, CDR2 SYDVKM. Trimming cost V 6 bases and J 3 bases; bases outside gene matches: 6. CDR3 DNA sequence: TGTGCCAGCAGACCGACTAGCGGAAACTACAATGAGCAGTTCTCC. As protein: CASRPTSGNYNEQFS.

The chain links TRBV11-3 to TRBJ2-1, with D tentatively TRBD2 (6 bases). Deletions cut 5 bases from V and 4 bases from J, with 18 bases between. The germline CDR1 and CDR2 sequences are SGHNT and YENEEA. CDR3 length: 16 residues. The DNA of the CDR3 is TGTGCCAGCAGCGCCGGGAGTCATGGGATGTACAATGAGCAGTTCTTC. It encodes CASSAGSHGMYNEQFF.

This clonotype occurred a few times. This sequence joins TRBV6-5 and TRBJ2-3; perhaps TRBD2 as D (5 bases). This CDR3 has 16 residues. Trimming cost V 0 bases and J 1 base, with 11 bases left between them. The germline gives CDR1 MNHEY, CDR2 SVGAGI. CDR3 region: CASSYSSGKRTDTQYF. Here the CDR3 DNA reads TGTGCCAGCAGTTACTCGTCGGGAAAACGCACAGATACGCAGTATTTT.

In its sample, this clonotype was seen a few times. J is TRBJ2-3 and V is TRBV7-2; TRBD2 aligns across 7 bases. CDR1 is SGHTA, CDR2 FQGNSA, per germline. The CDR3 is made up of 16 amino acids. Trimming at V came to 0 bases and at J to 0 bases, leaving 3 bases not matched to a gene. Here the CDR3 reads CASSLAGTTSTDTQYF. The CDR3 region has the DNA TGTGCCAGCAGCTTAGCTGGGACTACTAGCACAGATACGCAGTATTTT.

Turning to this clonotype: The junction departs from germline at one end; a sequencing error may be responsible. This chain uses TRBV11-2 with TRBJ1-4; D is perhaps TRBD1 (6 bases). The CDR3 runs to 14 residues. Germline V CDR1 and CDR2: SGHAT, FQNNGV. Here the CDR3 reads CASSLGYWDGQPMF. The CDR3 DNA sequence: TGTGCCAGCAGCTTAGGGTATTGGGATGGACAGCCTATGTTC.

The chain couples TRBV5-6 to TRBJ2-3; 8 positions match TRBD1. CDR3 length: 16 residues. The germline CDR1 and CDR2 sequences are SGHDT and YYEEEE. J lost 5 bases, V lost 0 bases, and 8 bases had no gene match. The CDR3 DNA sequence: TGTGCCAGCAGCTTGGATCCGACAGGGGTGATAGATACGCAGTATTTT. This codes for CASSLDPTGVIDTQYF.